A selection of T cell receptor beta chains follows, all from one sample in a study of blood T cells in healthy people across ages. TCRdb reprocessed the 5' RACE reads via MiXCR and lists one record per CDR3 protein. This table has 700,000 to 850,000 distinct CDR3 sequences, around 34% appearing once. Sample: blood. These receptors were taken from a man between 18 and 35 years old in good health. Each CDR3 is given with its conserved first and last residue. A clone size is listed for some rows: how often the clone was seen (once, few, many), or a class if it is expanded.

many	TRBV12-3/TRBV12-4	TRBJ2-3	CASGGEADTQYF
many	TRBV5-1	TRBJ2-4	CASTGTGKNIQYF
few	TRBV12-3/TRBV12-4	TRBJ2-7	CASSFGGEASEQYF
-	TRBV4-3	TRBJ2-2	CASSPLQGSAGELFF
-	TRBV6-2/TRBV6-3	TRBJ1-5	CASSSRGQLNQPQHF
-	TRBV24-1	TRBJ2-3	CATRTEWTPGTDTHYF
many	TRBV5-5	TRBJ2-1	CASSSYGTAANEQFF
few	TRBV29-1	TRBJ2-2	CSAGQSNTGELFF
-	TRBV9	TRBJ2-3	CASSVVSSTDTQYF
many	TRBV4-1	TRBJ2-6	CASSQDWRGGANVLTF
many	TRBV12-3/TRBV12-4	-	CASSAYNEQYF
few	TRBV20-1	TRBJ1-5	CSASQGSNQPQHF
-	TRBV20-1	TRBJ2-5	CSARGAWGMSETQYF
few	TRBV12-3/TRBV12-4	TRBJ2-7	CASRYRGEYYEQYF
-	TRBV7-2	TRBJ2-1	CASSRGQGMYNEQFF
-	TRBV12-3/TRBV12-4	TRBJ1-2	CASSVGDRGFGYTF
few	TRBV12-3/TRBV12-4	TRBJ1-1	CASSPQGRTEAFF
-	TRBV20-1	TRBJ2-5	CSARSGISVEETQYF
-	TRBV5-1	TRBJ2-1	CASSLAPETSGRPYNEQFF
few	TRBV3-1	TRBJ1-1	CASSQGGLNTEAFF
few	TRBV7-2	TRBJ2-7	CASSLDGTLDEQYF
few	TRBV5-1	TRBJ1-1	CASSLEPPKNTEAFF
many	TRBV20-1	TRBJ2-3	CSARELGTSTDTQYF
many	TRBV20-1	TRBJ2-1	CSARGRTLHNEQFF
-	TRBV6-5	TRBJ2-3	CASSTHLAGDTDTQYF
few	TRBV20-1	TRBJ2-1	CSAPPGLAGGYNEQFF
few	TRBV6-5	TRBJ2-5	CASSPKLADKETQYF
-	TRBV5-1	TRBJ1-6	CASSLAGMDSALHF
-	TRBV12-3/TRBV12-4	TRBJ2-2	CASSIERLTGELFF
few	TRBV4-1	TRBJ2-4	CASSQDRGLAKNIQYF
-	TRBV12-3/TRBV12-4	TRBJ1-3	CASSRTGDAGNTIYF
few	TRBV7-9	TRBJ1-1	CASSSGGLAEAFF
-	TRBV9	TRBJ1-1	CASSVVKDTEAFF
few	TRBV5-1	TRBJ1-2	CASSSRTNYGYTF
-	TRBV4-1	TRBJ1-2	CASSQNDRTWTPRNGYTF
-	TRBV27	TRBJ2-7	CASASGTSVPEQYF
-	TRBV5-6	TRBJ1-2	CASSFGQGGDGYTF
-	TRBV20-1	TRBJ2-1	CSARDQGSTSAPYEQFF
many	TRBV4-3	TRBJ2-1	CASSQDVIAGGLEQFF
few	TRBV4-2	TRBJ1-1	CASRPRENTEAFF
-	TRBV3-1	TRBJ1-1	CASSPRVVINTEAFF
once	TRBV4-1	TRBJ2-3	CASSPRRAGGSTDTQYF
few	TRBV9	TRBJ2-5	CASSTQKGGEKETQYF
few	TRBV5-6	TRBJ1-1	CASSGRGGEDTEAFF
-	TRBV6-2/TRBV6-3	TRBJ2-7	CASRSRGPEQYF
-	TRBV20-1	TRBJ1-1	CSARPGQGRGAEAFF
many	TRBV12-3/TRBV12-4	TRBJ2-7	CASSLSSGSEVYEQYF
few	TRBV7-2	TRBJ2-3	CASSQSGTESTDTQYF
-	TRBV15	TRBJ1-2	CATSRGRHGYTF